The sequence of this T cell receptor (beta chain) was determined in a study of T-cell memory formation after mild COVID-19. In the study overall: Clusters of TCRs were largely donor specific.

V was cut by 2 bases and J by 5 bases, with 9 bases left in between. The CDR3 covers 14 residues. On this clonotype itself: Its specificity is unknown.

Findings and caveats of the study: Clones that contracted from day 15 to 85 had balanced CD4/CD8; later expanders were CD4+ biased.

TCRdb passed the 5' RACE reads through MiXCR, listing each CDR3 protein once. The sample carries 120,000 to 150,000 distinct CDR3 sequences, under 25% recorded once. Sequenced: PBMCs or a T cell subset sorted from them (not recorded which). This sequence joins TRBV12-3 or TRBV12-4 and TRBJ2-2, with a weak D call TRBD1 (6 bases). The TCR sequence derives from an adult woman who had mild COVID-19 (a few samples of this study predate the infection). Cell type and time point are not known. As DNA, the CDR3 is TGTGCCAGCAGTTTAACAGGGAGTACCGGGGAGCTGTTTTTT. This translates into CASSLTGSTGELFF.